This section outlines one T cell receptor (beta chain) sequence together with its context. V shed 10 bases and J shed 6 bases, with 15 bases lying between them. Germline-derived CDR1 and CDR2 are SGHVS and FQNEAQ. The CDR3 is made up of 13 amino acids. The data were taken from a study of blood T cells in healthy people across ages. A J-beta primer mix and a sample-barcoded 5' primer were used in a second PCR of about 7 to 12 cycles. TCRdb re-derived calls from the 5' RACE reads in MiXCR, one entry per CDR3 protein. The data hold 1.5 million to 1.8 million distinct CDR3 sequences, with about 42% observed a single time.

The sequenced sample was blood. This chain joins TRBV7-8 and TRBJ1-4; the D gene is possibly TRBD1 (6 bases). This receptor was identified in a woman between 18 and 30 years old in good health. The CDR3: CATKGGGDEKLFF. DNA for the CDR3: TGTGCCACAAAAGGGGGGGGAGATGAAAAACTGTTTTTT.